Included here is one T cell receptor (beta chain) sequence, with context. This record belongs to a study of blood T cells in healthy people across ages. Germline V gene sequence: CDR1 SGHDT, CDR2 YYEEEE. Trimming stripped 0 bases from V and 7 bases from J, with 11 bases between. CDR3 length: 14 amino acids. It was with a sample-barcoded 5' primer and a J-beta primer mix that a second PCR of about 6 to 11 cycles was run. With 12 random nucleotides, a template-switch adaptor tagged each individual cDNA molecule. The study obtained at least 3 million CDR3-containing paired-end reads from every sample. Each CDR3 protein is one row after TCRdb ran MiXCR on the 5' RACE reads. Found here are roughly 800,000 distinct CDR3 sequences, roughly 25% of them singletons; the top ten hold around 9.2%. This sample also appeared in a second study, on T cells of mothers and their children. That work states: Reads obtained per mother exceeded 8.5 million TCR beta CDR3 reads, with several million obtained per child. The authors identified no persistent microchimeric T cell clones.

This chain links TRBV5-6 with TRBJ2-4; D is perhaps TRBD2 (5 bases). The sample taken for sequencing was blood. This receptor was taken from a boy younger than 18 in good health. The CDR3 is CASSLEWRTNIQYF. In nucleotides, the CDR3 is TGTGCCAGCAGCTTGGAGTGGAGGACTAACATTCAGTACTTC.